This T cell receptor (beta chain) originates from a study of blood T cell repertoires in COVID-19. V dropped 5 bases and J dropped 7; count of bases not matched to a gene: 7. The CDR3 consists of 13 residues. Germline-derived CDR1 and CDR2 are SGHTA and FQGNSA. Generated by immunoSEQ multiplex PCR, the TCRdb table keeps only in-frame clones and is missing some. The sample lists a few hundred thousand clones; roughly 89% were seen once. The sequenced sample consisted of PBMCs or T cells enriched from blood (not recorded which). The J gene is TRBJ1-1, the V gene TRBV7-2, with 7 bases aligning to TRBD1. The TCR comes from a woman under 30 who had recovered from COVID-19. The CDR3 DNA sequence: TGTGCCAGCAGCGCCTTTGGACAGGTTGAAGCTTTCTTT. Its translation: CASSAFGQVEAFF.